These 18 T cell receptor beta chains originate from one sample sequenced in a study of blood T cell repertoires in COVID-19. Sequenced by immunoSEQ multiplex PCR; TCRdb stores in-frame clones only, minus some. The table records roughly 200,000 clones, 86% of them present only once. The sequenced sample was PBMCs or T cells enriched from blood (not recorded which). All receptors derive from a woman aged 50 to 65 in a cohort exposed to, infected with or recovered from COVID-19 (not recorded which).

The V gene is TRBV29-1, the J gene TRBJ1-1; maybe TRBD1 (6 bases). CDR1 is SQVTM and CDR2 is ANQGSEA in the germline V gene. The V and J ends lost 3 bases and 8 bases respectively, with 7 bases between them. The CDR3 loop spans 10 amino acids. The CDR3 loop is CSVDTGEAFF. In DNA form, the CDR3 reads TGCAGCGTTGATACAGGGGAAGCTTTCTTT.

This chain joins TRBV7-6 and TRBJ1-4; 9 nucleotides line up with TRBD1. Germline CDR1 SGHVS, CDR2 FNYEAQ. The CDR3 is 17 amino acids. V was pared by 5 bases and J by 2 bases, with 9 bases of the junction left unmatched. The chain's CDR3 is CASSAGQGSATNEKLFF. CDR3 in DNA: TGTGCCAGCAGCGCAGGACAGGGGTCCGCCACTAATGAAAAACTGTTTTTT.

Here the CDR3 DNA reads TGTGCCAGCAGTTTAGGCTACAATTCACCCCTCCACTTT. This encodes CASSLGYNSPLHF. The chain has TRBV12-3 or TRBV12-4 and TRBJ1-6; no reliable D call. Deletions cut 1 base from V and 7 bases from J, with 5 bases between. This CDR3 is built from 13 residues.

This clone has a single count. The chain recombines TRBV5-1 with TRBJ2-7; 8 nucleotides match TRBD2. V lost 1 base, J lost 12 bases, and 15 bases stayed unmatched. The germline V gene encodes CDR1 SGHRS and CDR2 YFSETQ. This CDR3 is 15 amino acids long. DNA of the CDR3: TGCGCCAGCAGCTTGACTAGCGGCGGCGGGATGTTTAGGTACTTC. Encoded protein: CASSLTSGGGMFRYF.

CDR3 protein: CAWRLGTGSYSYNSPLHF. The CDR3 nucleotides read TGTGCCTGGAGACTAGGGACAGGGTCATATTCCTATAATTCACCCCTCCACTTT. The chain is built from TRBV30 and TRBJ1-6; 9 bases are shared with TRBD1. Trimming at V came to 3 bases and at J to 1 base, leaving 10 bases not matched to a gene. CDR1 is GTSNPN, CDR2 SVGIG, per germline (reference sequence). This CDR3 is 18 amino acids long.

Of note for this clone: This CDR3 is also generated by other DNA sequences in the sample. The chain recombines TRBV5-1 with TRBJ2-5, with 7 bases that match TRBD1. The germline V gene encodes CDR1 SGHRS and CDR2 YFSETQ. The trim removed 1 base at V and 1 base at J, leaving 4 bases unmatched. The CDR3 is made up of 15 amino acids. For the CDR3, the DNA is TGCGCCAGCAGCTTGCAAAGGGGGCCCCAAGAGACCCAGTACTTC. Translation: CASSLQRGPQETQYF.

This clone was counted a single time. The chain recombines TRBV5-1 with TRBJ1-2, with D tentatively TRBD1 (6 bases). V lost 4 bases and J 3 bases, leaving 10 bases between the germline ends. This CDR3 is built from 13 residues. Germline CDR1 and CDR2: SGHRS and YFSETQ. The CDR3 here is CASSGGLDYGYTF. The CDR3 coding sequence is TGCGCCAGCAGCGGGGGCTTAGACTATGGCTACACCTTC. Looking up the rest from reference TRBV5-1 and TRBJ1-2 gives the full variable domain: KAGVTQTPRYLIKTRGQQVTLSCSPISGHRSVSWYQQTPGQGLQFLFEYFSETQRNKGNFPGRFSGRQFSNSRSEMNVSTLELGDSALYLCASSGGLDYGYTFGSGTRLTVV.

This chain joins TRBV6-5 and TRBJ1-2; D unresolved. There are 14 residues in the CDR3. The germline V gene encodes CDR1 MNHEY and CDR2 SVGAGI. V was shortened by 7 bases and J by 4 bases, with 16 bases between the two germline ends. In DNA, the CDR3 is TGTGCCAGCATCAAAGATCGGGTCAGCTATGGCTACACCTTC. This translates into CASIKDRVSYGYTF.

This chain uses TRBV5-4 with TRBJ1-1, with 7 bases aligning to TRBD1. The CDR3 runs to 14 residues. Per the germline V gene, CDR1 is SGHNT and CDR2 is YYREEE (reference sequence). J was trimmed by 6 bases and V by 0 bases; bases with no gene match: 5. This CDR3 is CASSLEDRLAEAFF. Written as DNA, the CDR3 is TGTGCCAGCAGCTTGGAGGACAGGTTGGCTGAAGCTTTCTTT.

This clone was recorded once. The rearrangement joins TRBV11-3 to TRBJ2-3; perhaps TRBD1 as D (6 bases). This CDR3 has 14 residues. CDR1 is SGHNT, CDR2 YENEEA, per germline. Trimming took off 5 bases at V and 4 bases at J, with 13 bases between the two ends. CDR3 residues: CASSLNQGSDTQYF. The CDR3 coding sequence is TGTGCCAGCAGCCTGAACCAGGGGTCAGATACGCAGTATTTT.

The genes are TRBV7-2 and TRBJ2-1; 11 nucleotides match TRBD2. This CDR3 is built from 15 residues. J gave up 2 bases and V 3 bases, and 0 bases lay outside the gene matches. Germline-derived CDR1 and CDR2 are SGHTA and FQGNSA. In DNA, the CDR3 is TGTGCCAGCAGCTTTAGCGGGGGGGCCTACAATGAGCAGTTCTTC. Translated, it gives CASSFSGGAYNEQFF.

V usage is TRBV4-2 and J usage is TRBJ1-4; 9 bases line up with TRBD1. Germline values: CDR1 LGHNA, CDR2 YNFKEQ. V shed 4 bases and J 4 bases; nucleotides not matched to a gene: 7. This CDR3 contains 16 residues. CDR3 loop: CASSRRQGELNEKLFF. CDR3 DNA sequence: TGTGCCAGCAGCCGAAGACAGGGGGAACTTAATGAAAAACTGTTTTTT.

The chain uses TRBV7-3 and TRBJ2-3; 8 bases line up with TRBD2. The CDR3 contains 16 residues. The germline gives CDR1 SGHTA, CDR2 FQGTGA. Germline trimming cut 5 bases from V and 6 bases from J; bases unmatched to any gene: 13. The CDR3 bases are TGTGCCAGCAGCCTATCTAGCGGGTTCTTTATGGATACGCAGTATTTT. Translation: CASSLSSGFFMDTQYF.

The chain joins TRBV28 to TRBJ2-2; maybe TRBD1 (5 bases). The length of the CDR3 is 23 residues. The germline V and J ends were trimmed by 3 bases and 0 bases, with 32 bases remaining between them. CDR1 and CDR2 (germline): MDHEN, SYDVKM. This chain's CDR3 is CASSFIFISLEQAHASNTGELFF. Here the CDR3 DNA reads TGTGCCAGCAGTTTCATTTTTATAAGTTTAGAACAGGCTCACGCCTCGAACACCGGGGAGCTGTTTTTT.

This clone was recorded once. CDR3 coding DNA: TGTGCCAGCACCCACTACAGGGGGAGCTCCTATAATTCACCCCTCCACTTT. Residues: CASTHYRGSSYNSPLHF. The chain employs TRBV27 and TRBJ1-6; 8 nucleotides line up with TRBD1. The CDR3 length is 17 residues. Losses at the gene ends were 7 bases for V and 0 bases for J; bases not matched to a gene: 8. Germline-derived CDR1 and CDR2 are MNHEY and SMNVEV (reference sequence).

The V and J genes are TRBV11-1 and TRBJ2-3, with D unresolved. The CDR3 covers 14 residues. V was clipped by 4 bases and J by 4 bases, with 12 bases between them. Germline CDR1 reads SGHAT; CDR2 reads FQDESV (reference sequence). The CDR3 bases are TGTGCCAGCAGCTACCGAGCTACCGCAGATACGCAGTATTTT. It translates to CASSYRATADTQYF.

CDR3 in DNA: TGTGCCAGCAAGACCCTACAGCTTGAAGCTTTCTTT. This sequence encodes CASKTLQLEAFF. V is TRBV12-3 or TRBV12-4 and J is TRBJ1-1, with no clear D. Between the trimmed V and J ends, which lost 7 bases and 7 bases, there was a span of 13 bases. The CDR3 length is 12 residues.

V gene TRBV29-1 combines with J gene TRBJ1-2, with 8 positions matching TRBD1. Unmatched junction bases numbered 8, after V lost 5 bases and J lost 6 bases. Germline-derived CDR1 and CDR2 are SQVTM and ANQGSEA. This CDR3 has 13 residues. This CDR3 is CSVTRGLGDGYTF. The CDR3 nucleotides are TGCAGCGTTACCAGGGGGCTCGGAGATGGCTACACCTTC.